Described below is a single T cell receptor (beta chain) sequence and its context. This receptor's antigen is unknown. Per-base qualities were not stored, and no clone one base away is much larger. Library preparation employed 5' RACE. Sequencing instrument: Illumina HiSeq 2500. The second PCR ran for about 7 to 11 cycles and used a J-beta primer mix along with a sample-barcoded 5' primer. A template-switch 5' adaptor carrying 12 random nucleotides introduced a unique molecular identifier onto each TCR beta cDNA molecule. At least 2.5 million CDR3-containing paired-end reads were obtained from each sample. All of the RNA was converted into first-strand cDNA using the Mint cDNA synthesis kit, with a TRBC-specific oligonucleotide serving as the primer. Following uracil-DNA glycosylase treatment, all cDNA underwent a first 18-cycle PCR with the universal primers M1SS and BC2_uni_R. On the authors' methods: Each sample was normalized by randomly selecting 1 million high-quality reads, each carrying a distinct molecular identifier. Instead of being binned into consensus sequences, reads that shared molecular identifiers were thrown out. MiTCR, with a Q25 quality threshold and the strictest error-elimination algorithm, was used for CDR3 identification, clonotype clustering and error correction. Lower-bound total TCR beta diversity was estimated with a nonparametric unseen species model using Euler transformation. TCRdb cleaned the public reads at Q25 with fastp, built clones with MiXCR and kept in-frame beta chains. Duplicate CDR3 protein sequences are folded into a single record with the most common DNA and genes. These V and J calls are TCRdb output, not the study's own analysis. The table for this sample lists roughly 800,000 distinct CDR3 sequences; around half of them were counted only once. The ten largest account for under 50% of the sample.

Systemically healthy Caucasian individuals from Russia, around 38 in total and aged about 6 to 95 years, were included as donors. About 9.6 milliliters of peripheral blood were collected from each donor into EDTA-treated Vacutainer tubes. Ficoll-Paque density-gradient centrifugation was used to isolate PBMCs, with at least 7 million per sample. Total RNA was extracted from PBMCs with Trizol reagent, with at least 5.5 micrograms obtained per sample. Naive CD45RAhigh/CD27high T cell percentages were measured by flow cytometry on a PBMC aliquot from every donor. This record comes from a study of blood T cells in healthy people across ages (dated by TCRdb to the mid-2010s). At the level of the whole study: Template switching captured roughly one uniquely barcoded TCR beta cDNA molecule per two T cells in model experiments. The donors were divided into four age groups: young (average around 17 years), middle-aged (about 41), aged (roughly 66) and long-lived (around 80). To track age-related changes in TCR beta repertoire diversity, the study relied on deep sequencing normalized with unique cDNA molecular identifiers. Donors of different ages were randomly distributed across sequencing lanes to avoid experimental bias. Using the same blood draw, the study looked at two additional independent replicas of 1 million unique cDNA reads for two donors, one aged 18 to 30 and the other aged 80 or older.

Findings and caveats that apply to the study as a whole: Observed TCR beta diversity per million T cells fell roughly linearly with age, and a significant reduction was already apparent by age around 40. Compared with the aged group, the long-lived group had more naive CD4+ T cells, fewer expanded clones and increased TCR diversity, a pattern suggesting age selection. Estimates of total diversity based on one million sequenced T cells were regarded as lower bounds and as underestimates. There was a strong correlation between observed TCR beta diversity and the percentage of naive T cells measured by flow cytometry. Because donor CMV infection status was unknown, age-related changes in expanded clonotypes were potentially confounded. Conclusive comparison of naive and antigen-experienced compartments was prevented by the profiling of bulk unsorted PBMCs.

The CDR3 sequence holds 13 residues, the cysteine and phenylalanine included. Only the CDR3 portion is preserved as DNA: 39 bases, with reading frame beginning at the first base. Looking up the germline V gene yields CDR1 SQVTM and CDR2 ANQGSEA. V is reduced by 7 bases and J by 4 bases, leaving a spacing of 13 bases between them. Source material: blood. This chain is built from TRBV29-1 and TRBJ1-4; TRBD1 could be the D gene, as 5 bases match. The origin of this receptor is a man older than 75 in good health. This receptor carries the CDR3 CSADGQGNEKLFF. The DNA sequence reads TGCAGCGCCGACGGTCAGGGTAATGAAAAACTGTTTTTT.